The T cell receptor (beta chain) under discussion was sequenced for a study of chemoradiotherapy in HPV16-positive cancers. There are 12 residues in the CDR3. V lost 3 bases and J lost 1, with 4 bases in between. Per germline, CDR1 SGHNT and CDR2 YYREEE (reference sequence). Only in-frame clones appear in the TCRdb table, and some are missing; sequencing was by immunoSEQ multiplex PCR. This repertoire shows about 2,800 clones, 70% to 80% found once; its top ten account for roughly 11%. The TCR originated in a human donor with HPV-associated anogenital cancer. J is TRBJ1-1 and V is TRBV5-4; D is undetermined. The sequences come from tumor tissue, collected from a patient who underwent chemoradiotherapy. DNA for the CDR3: TGTGCCAGCAGCTCCCCGAACACTGAAGCTTTCTTT. Translated, it gives CASSSPNTEAFF.